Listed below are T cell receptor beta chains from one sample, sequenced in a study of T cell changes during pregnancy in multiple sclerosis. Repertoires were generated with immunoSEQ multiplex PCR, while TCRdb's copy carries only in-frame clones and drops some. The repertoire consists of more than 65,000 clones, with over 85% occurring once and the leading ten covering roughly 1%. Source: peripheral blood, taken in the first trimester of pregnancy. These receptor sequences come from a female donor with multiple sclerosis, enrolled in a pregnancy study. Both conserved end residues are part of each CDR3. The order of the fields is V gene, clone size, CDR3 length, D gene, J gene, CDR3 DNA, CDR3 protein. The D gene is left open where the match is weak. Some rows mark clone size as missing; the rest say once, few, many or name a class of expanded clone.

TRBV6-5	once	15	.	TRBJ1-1	TGTGCCAGCAGGGGCTTAAGGGCCGGGGACACTGAAGCTTTCTTT	CASRGLRAGDTEAFF
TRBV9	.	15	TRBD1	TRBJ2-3	TGTGCCAGCACCCTGACAGGGGTAGGCACAGATACGCAGTATTTT	CASTLTGVGTDTQYF
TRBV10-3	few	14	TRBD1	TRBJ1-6	TGTGCCATCAGGGGAGGACAGGCCCATTCACCCCTCCACTTT	CAIRGGQAHSPLHF
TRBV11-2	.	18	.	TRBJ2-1	TGTGCCAGCAGCTTCCGGGGGGCAGCACGAACTGCCCACAATGAGCAGTTCTTC	CASSFRGAARTAHNEQFF
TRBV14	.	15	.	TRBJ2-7	TGTGCCAGCAGCCAAGGCAGGGGCATCTCCTACGAGCAGTACTTC	CASSQGRGISYEQYF
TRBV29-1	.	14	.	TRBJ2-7	TGCAGCGTTGAAGGTCACGGTGAAGGGGACGAGCAGTACTTC	CSVEGHGEGDEQYF
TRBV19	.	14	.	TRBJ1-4	TGTGCCAGTAGTTCACGGGGGTTTCGAGAAAAACTGTTTTTT	CASSSRGFREKLFF
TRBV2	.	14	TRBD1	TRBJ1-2	TGTGCCAGAGGCCGACAGGGGGACAACTATGGCTACACCTTC	CARGRQGDNYGYTF
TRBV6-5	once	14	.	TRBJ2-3	TGTGCCAGCAGCCTCCGCCTAATCACAGATACGCAGTATTTT	CASSLRLITDTQYF
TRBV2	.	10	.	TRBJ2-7	TGTGCCAGCAGTCTATACGAGCAGTACTTC	CASSLYEQYF
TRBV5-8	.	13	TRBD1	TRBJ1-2	TGTGCCAGCAGGGTGACAGGGGCATATGGCTACACCTTC	CASRVTGAYGYTF
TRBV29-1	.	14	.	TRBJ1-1	TGCAGCGTTCACGGACTTATCATGAACACTGAAGCTTTCTTT	CSVHGLIMNTEAFF
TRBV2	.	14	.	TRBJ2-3	TGTGCCAGCAGTGAACGTGTCTCCGGGGATACGCAGTATTTT	CASSERVSGDTQYF
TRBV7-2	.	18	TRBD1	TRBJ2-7	TGTGCCAGCAGTCGAGCCGATGCCCGGGACAGGCTCTCCTACGAGCAGTACTTC	CASSRADARDRLSYEQYF
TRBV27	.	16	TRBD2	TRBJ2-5	TGTGCCAGCAGCTACCTCGGCCTAGCGGGAGACGGGACCCAGTACTTC	CASSYLGLAGDGTQYF
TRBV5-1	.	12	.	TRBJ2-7	TGCGCCAGCAGCAAGGGGGACTACGAGCAGTACTTC	CASSKGDYEQYF
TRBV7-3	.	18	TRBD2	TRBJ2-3	TGTGCCAGCAGCTTATTTTCCACTAGCGCGGTTGACACAGATACGCAGTATTTT	CASSLFSTSAVDTDTQYF
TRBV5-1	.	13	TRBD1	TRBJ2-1	TGCGCCAGCAGCTTCGACCTCAGAGGGGGCCCCTTCTTC	CASSFDLRGGPFF
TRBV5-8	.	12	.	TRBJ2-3	TGTGCCAGCAGCTTAGCGCTAGATACGCAGTATTTT	CASSLALDTQYF
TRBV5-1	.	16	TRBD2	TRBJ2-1	TGCGCCAGCAGCCCAAGTGGTAGCGGGGGGCGCAATGAGCAGTTCTTC	CASSPSGSGGRNEQFF
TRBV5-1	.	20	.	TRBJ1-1	TGCGCCAGCAGCTTGAGTAACCATAATTGGCCGACGGGGATGAACACTGAAGCTTTCTTT	CASSLSNHNWPTGMNTEAFF
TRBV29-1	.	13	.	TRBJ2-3	TGCAGCGTTGACAAGGGGAACACAGATACGCAGTATTTT	CSVDKGNTDTQYF
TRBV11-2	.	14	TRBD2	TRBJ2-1	TGTGCCAGCAGCATGGGACTACCCTACGATGAGCAGTTCTTC	CASSMGLPYDEQFF
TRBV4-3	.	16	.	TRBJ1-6	TGCGCCAGCAGCCAAGAACGGAGCTCCTATAATTCACCCCTCCACTTT	CASSQERSSYNSPLHF
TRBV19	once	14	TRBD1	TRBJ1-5	TGTGCCAGTACCCCAGGGGGAGACTCCTTGGCCCAGCATTTT	CASTPGGDSLAQHF
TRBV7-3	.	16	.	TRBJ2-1	TGTGCCAGCAGCCCGAAATCCACCGCGGGTTACAATGAGCAGTTCTTC	CASSPKSTAGYNEQFF
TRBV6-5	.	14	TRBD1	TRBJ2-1	TGTGCCACCAAACAGGGGGGACTTTACAATGAGCAGTTCTTC	CATKQGGLYNEQFF
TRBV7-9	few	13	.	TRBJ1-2	TGTGCCAGCAGCTTAGAACAGGCGGTAGGCTACACCTTC	CASSLEQAVGYTF
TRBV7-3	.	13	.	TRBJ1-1	TGTGCCAGCAGCCTACAGGGGAACACTGAAGCTTTCTTT	CASSLQGNTEAFF
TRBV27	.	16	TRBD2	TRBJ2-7	TGTGCCAGCAAACGAGCGGGGGCCGCCCCTACCTACGAGCAGTACTTC	CASKRAGAAPTYEQYF
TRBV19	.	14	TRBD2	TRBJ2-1	TGTGCCAGTAACCCGGGACTAGCAGGACATGAGCAGTTCTTC	CASNPGLAGHEQFF
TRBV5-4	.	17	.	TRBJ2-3	TGTGCCAGCAGCAATCTTCTAGATAGCGACACAACAGATACGCAGTATTTT	CASSNLLDSDTTDTQYF
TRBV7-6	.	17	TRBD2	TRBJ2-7	TGTGCCAGCAGCTTAGCACTAGGACTAGCGGGGGCCTACGAGCAGTACTTC	CASSLALGLAGAYEQYF
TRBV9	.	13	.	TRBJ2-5	TGTGCCAGCAGCGTAGGCTACGAAGAGACCCAGTACTTC	CASSVGYEETQYF
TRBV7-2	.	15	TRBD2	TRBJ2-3	TGTGCCAGCAGCCCCCAGCGGGGGGGAGCAGATACGCAGTATTTT	CASSPQRGGADTQYF
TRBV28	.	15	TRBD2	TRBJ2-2	TGTGCCAGCTCTTCGGCGGGAGTAAGCACCGGGGAGCTGTTTTTT	CASSSAGVSTGELFF
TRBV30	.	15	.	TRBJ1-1	TGTGCCTGGAGTGTTAAAGGGGGAAAGAACACTGAAGCTTTCTTT	CAWSVKGGKNTEAFF
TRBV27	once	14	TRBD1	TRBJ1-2	TGTGCCAGCGGAACATACAGGGGCGACTATGGCTACACCTTC	CASGTYRGDYGYTF
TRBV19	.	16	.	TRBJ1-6	TGTGCCAGTAGTGACGCCGAGGGCAGGATTAATTCACCCCTCCACTTT	CASSDAEGRINSPLHF
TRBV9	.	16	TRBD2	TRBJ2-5	TGTGCCAGCAGCGTAGGGCTAGCGGACTTCCAAGAGACCCAGTACTTC	CASSVGLADFQETQYF